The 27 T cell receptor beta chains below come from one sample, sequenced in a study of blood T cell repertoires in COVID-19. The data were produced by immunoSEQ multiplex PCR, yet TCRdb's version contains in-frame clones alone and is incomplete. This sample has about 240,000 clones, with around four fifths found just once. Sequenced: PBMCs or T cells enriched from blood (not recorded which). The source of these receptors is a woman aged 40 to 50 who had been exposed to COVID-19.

CDR3 amino acids: CASSPPGGYNSPLHF. The CDR3 region has the DNA TGTGCCAGCAGTCCCCCCGGGGGATATAATTCACCCCTCCACTTT. V usage is TRBV6-5 and J usage is TRBJ1-6, with TRBD1 as a possible D gene (5 bases). The V and J ends lost 5 bases and 4 bases respectively, with 12 bases between them. This CDR3 is built from 15 residues. Germline CDR1 and CDR2: MNHEY and SVGAGI.

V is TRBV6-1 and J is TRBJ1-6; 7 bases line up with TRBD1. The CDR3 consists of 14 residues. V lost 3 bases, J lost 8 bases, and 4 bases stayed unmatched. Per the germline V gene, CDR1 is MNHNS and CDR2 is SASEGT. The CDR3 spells CASSEHRGHSPLHF. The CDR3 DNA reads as TGTGCCAGCAGTGAGCACAGGGGACATTCACCCCTCCACTTT.

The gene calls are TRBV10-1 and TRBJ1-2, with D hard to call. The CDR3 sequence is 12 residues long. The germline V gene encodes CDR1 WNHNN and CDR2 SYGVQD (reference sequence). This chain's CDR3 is CAVGRVGYGYTF. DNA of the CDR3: TGCGCGGTGGGGAGGGTCGGCTATGGCTACACCTTC.

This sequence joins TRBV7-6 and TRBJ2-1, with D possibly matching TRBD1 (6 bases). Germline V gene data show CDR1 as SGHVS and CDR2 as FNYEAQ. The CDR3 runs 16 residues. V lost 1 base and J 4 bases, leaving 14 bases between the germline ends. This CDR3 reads CASSLVGQPAYNEQFF. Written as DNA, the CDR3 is TGTGCCAGCAGCTTAGTAGGACAGCCAGCTTACAATGAGCAGTTCTTC.

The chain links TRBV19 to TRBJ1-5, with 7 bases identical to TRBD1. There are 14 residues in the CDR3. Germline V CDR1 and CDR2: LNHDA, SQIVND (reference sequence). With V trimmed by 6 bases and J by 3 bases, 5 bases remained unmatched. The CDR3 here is CASSPGQINQPQHF. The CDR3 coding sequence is TGTGCCAGTAGCCCGGGACAGATCAATCAGCCCCAGCATTTT.

In nucleotides, the CDR3 is TGTGCCAGCAGCTTAGGTCTAGCGGGGGGCACTGAGCAGTTCTTC. Protein sequence: CASSLGLAGGTEQFF. This sequence joins TRBV7-2 and TRBJ2-1; 11 bases agree with TRBD2. Trimming removed 1 base from V and 9 bases from J; junction bases left unmatched: 5. Per germline, CDR1 SGHTA and CDR2 FQGNSA. The CDR3 extends over 15 amino acids.

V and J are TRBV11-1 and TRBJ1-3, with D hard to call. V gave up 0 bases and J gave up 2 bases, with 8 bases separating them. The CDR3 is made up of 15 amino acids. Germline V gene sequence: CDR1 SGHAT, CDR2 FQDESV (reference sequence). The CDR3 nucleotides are TGTGCCAGCAGCTTAGCGAGCGGGCCTGGAAACACCATATATTTT. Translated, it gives CASSLASGPGNTIYF.

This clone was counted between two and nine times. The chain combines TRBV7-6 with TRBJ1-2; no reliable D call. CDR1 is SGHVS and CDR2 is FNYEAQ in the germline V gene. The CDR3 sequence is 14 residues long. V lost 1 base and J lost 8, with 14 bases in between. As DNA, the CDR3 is TGTGCCAGCAGCTTAGAAGGCGGGAGCGGAGGCTACACCTTC. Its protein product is CASSLEGGSGGYTF.

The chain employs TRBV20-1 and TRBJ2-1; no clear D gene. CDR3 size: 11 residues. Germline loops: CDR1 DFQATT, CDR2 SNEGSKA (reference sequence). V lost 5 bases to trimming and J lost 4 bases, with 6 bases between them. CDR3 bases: TGCAGTGCTCCGTTGTACAATGAGCAGTTCTTC. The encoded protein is CSAPLYNEQFF.

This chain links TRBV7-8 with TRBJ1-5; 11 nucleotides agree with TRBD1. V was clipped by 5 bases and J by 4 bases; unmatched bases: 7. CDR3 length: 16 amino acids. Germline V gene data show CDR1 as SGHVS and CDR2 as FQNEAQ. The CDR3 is CASSTRTGGLNQPQHF. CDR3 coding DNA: TGTGCCAGCAGCACCCGGACAGGGGGCCTTAATCAGCCCCAGCATTTT.

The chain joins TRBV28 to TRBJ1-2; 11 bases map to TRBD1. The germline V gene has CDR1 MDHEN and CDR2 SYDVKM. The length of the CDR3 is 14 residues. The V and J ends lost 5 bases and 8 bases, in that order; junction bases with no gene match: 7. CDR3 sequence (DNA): TGTGCCAGCAGTCTCGGACAGGGGGCGCAAGGCTACACCTTC. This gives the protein CASSLGQGAQGYTF.

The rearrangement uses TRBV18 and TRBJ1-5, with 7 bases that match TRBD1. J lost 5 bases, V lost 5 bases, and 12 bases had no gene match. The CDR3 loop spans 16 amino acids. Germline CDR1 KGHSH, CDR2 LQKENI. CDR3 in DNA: TGTGCCAGCTCAGCCTTCGACAGGGTGATCGATCAGCCCCAGCATTTT. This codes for CASSAFDRVIDQPQHF.

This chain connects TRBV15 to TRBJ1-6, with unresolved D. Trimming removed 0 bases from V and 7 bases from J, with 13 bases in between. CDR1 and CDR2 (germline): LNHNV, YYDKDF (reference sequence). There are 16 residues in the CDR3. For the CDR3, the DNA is TGTGCCACCAGCAGAGAAGTTTACAGCCCAAATTCACCCCTCCACTTT. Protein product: CATSREVYSPNSPLHF.

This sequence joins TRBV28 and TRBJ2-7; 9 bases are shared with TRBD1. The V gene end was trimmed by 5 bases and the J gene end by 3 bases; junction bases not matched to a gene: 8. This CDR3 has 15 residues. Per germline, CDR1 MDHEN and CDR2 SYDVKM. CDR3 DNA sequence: TGTGCCAGCAGTACGGGACAGGGAAGGGACTACGAGCAGTACTTC. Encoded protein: CASSTGQGRDYEQYF. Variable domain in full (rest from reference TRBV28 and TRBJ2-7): DVKVTQSSRYLVKRTGEKVFLECVQDMDHENMFWYRQDPGLGLRLIYFSYDVKMKEKGDIPEGYSVSREKKERFSLILESASTNQTSMYLCASSTGQGRDYEQYFGPGTRLTVT.

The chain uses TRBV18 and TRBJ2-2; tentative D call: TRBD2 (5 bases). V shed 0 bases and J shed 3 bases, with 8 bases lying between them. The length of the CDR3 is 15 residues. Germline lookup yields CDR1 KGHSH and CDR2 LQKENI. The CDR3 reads CASSPPLRDTGELFF. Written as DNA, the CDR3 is TGTGCCAGCTCACCACCTCTGAGGGACACCGGGGAGCTGTTTTTT.

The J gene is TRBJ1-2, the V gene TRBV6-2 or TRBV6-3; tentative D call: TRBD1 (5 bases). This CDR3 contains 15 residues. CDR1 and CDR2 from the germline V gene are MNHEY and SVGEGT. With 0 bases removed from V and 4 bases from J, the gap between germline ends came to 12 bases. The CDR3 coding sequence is TGTGCCAGCAGTTACTCCCACGACAGATTCTATGGCTACACCTTC. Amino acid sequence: CASSYSHDRFYGYTF.

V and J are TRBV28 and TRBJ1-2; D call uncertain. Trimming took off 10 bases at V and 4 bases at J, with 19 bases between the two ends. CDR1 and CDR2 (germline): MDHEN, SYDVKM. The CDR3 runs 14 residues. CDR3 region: CATRGARSFYGYTF. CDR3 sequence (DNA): TGTGCCACCCGCGGCGCCAGATCGTTCTATGGCTACACCTTC.

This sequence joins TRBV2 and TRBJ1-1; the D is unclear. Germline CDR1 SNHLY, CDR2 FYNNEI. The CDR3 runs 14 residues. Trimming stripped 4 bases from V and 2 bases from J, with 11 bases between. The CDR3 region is CASSVNSPNTEAFF. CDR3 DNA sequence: TGTGCCAGCAGTGTTAATAGCCCAAACACTGAAGCTTTCTTT. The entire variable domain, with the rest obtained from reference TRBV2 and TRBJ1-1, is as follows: EPEVTQTPSHQVTQMGQEVILRCVPISNHLYFYWYRQILGQKVEFLVSFYNNEISEKSEIFDDQFSVERPDGSNFTLKIRSTKLEDSAMYFCASSVNSPNTEAFFGQGTRLTVV.

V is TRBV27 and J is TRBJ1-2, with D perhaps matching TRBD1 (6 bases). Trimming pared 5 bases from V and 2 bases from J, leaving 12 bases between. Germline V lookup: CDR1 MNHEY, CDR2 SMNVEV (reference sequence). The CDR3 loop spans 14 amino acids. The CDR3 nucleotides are TGTGCCAGCAGTCCAGGACAGCAGAACTATGGCTACACCTTC. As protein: CASSPGQQNYGYTF.

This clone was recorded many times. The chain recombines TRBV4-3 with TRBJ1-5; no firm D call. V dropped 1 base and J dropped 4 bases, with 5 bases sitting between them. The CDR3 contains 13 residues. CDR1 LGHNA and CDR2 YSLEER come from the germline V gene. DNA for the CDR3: TGCGCCAGCAGCCAAGGAGAAAATCAGCCCCAGCATTTT. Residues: CASSQGENQPQHF.

The CDR3 protein is CASSPRTSGGSYNEQFF. CDR3 sequence (DNA): TGTGCCAGCAGCCCTCGGACTAGCGGGGGCTCATACAATGAGCAGTTCTTC. This sequence joins TRBV7-2 and TRBJ2-1, with TRBD2 identical over 13 bases. Losses at the gene ends were 5 bases for V and 4 bases for J; bases not matched to a gene: 8. The CDR3 sequence is 17 residues long. The V gene's germline CDR1 is SGHTA and CDR2 FQGNSA.

The CDR3 DNA follows: TGCAGTGCTAGTGGGACTCCCAATCAGCCCCAGCATTTT. Residues: CSASGTPNQPQHF. V is TRBV20-1 and J is TRBJ1-5; a weak D match, TRBD1 (5 bases). The CDR3 sequence is 13 residues long. With 3 bases removed from V and 3 bases from J, the gap between germline ends came to 9 bases. Germline V gene sequence: CDR1 DFQATT, CDR2 SNEGSKA (reference sequence).

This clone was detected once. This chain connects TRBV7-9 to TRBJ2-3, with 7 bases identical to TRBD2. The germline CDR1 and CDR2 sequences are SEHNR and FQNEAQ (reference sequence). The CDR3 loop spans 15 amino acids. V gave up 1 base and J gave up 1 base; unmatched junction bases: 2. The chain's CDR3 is CASSLVAGGTDTQYF. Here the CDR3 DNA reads TGTGCCAGCAGCTTAGTCGCGGGGGGCACAGATACGCAGTATTTT.

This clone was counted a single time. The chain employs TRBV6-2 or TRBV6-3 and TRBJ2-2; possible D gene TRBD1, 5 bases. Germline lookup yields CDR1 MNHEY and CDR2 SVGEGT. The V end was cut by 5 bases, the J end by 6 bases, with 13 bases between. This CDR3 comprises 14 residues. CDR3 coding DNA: TGTGCCAGCAGTACTCAGGGTTCCTCCGGGGAGCTGTTTTTT. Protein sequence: CASSTQGSSGELFF.

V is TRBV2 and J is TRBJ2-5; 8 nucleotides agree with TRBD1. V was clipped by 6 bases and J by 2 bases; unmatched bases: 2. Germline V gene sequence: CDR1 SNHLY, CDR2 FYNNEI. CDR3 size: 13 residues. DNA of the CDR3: TGTGCCAGCAGACAGGGGGAACAAGAGACCCAGTACTTC. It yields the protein CASRQGEQETQYF.

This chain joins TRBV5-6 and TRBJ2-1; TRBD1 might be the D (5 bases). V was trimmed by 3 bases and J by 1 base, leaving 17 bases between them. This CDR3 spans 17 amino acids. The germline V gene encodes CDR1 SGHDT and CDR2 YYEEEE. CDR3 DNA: TGTGCCAGCAGCTCAGGGTCTCCAGCCGTTTCCTACAATGAGCAGTTCTTC. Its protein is CASSSGSPAVSYNEQFF. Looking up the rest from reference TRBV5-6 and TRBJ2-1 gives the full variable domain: DAGVTQSPTHLIKTRGQQVTLRCSPKSGHDTVSWYQQALGQGPQFIFQYYEEEERQRGNFPDRFSGHQFPNYSSELNVNALLLGDSALYLCASSSGSPAVSYNEQFFGPGTRLTVL.

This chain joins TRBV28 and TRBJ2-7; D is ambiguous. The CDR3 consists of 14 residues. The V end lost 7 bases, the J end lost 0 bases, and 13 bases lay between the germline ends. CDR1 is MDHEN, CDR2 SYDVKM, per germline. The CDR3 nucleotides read TGTGCCAGCACCCAGACAACAACCTCCTACGAGCAGTACTTC. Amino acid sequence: CASTQTTTSYEQYF.